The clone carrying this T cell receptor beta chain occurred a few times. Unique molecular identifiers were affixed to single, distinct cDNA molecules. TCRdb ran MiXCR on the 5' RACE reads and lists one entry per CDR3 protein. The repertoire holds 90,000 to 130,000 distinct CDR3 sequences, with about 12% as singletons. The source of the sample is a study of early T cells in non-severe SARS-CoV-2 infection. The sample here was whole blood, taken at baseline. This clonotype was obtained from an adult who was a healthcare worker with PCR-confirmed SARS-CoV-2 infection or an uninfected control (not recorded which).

The CDR3 loop reads CASSLAEGRVWDEQFF. CDR3 DNA: TGTGCCAGCAGCTTAGCGGAAGGGAGGGTATGGGATGAGCAGTTCTTC. The chain links TRBV7-9 to TRBJ2-1; 7 bases agree with TRBD2. The germline gives CDR1 SEHNR, CDR2 FQNEAQ (reference sequence). The CDR3 has 16 residues. Germline trimming cut 0 bases from V and 8 bases from J; bases unmatched to any gene: 10.